The rows below give T cell receptor beta chains drawn from one sample of a study of shared clonotypes between healthy human individuals. Produced via immunoSEQ multiplex PCR; TCRdb's table is partial and in-frame only. This table has over 2 million clones, around 93% appearing once. Specimen: naive CD4+ T cells from PBMCs. These receptor sequences come from a man aged 18-30 years in good health. Some clones in this sample may be carry-over from other donors' samples. The CDR3 runs from the conserved cysteine through the conserved F or W. D genes are given only for firm matches. Where a row states a size, it is once, few, many or the class of an expanded clone; other rows omit it.

>TRBD1|TRBJ2-1|TRBV6-1|.
CASSELGQGYNEQFF
TGTGCCAGCAGTGAACTCGGACAGGGTTACAATGAGCAGTTCTTC
>.|TRBJ1-2|TRBV19|few
CASFAGSYGYTF
TGTGCCAGTTTCGCAGGGTCCTATGGCTACACCTTC
>.|TRBJ2-7|TRBV12-2|.
CASRLAGVGHGGCNEQYF
TGTGCAAGTCGCTTAGCGGGTGTTGGTCATGGGGGCTGCAACGAGCAGTACTTC
>.|TRBJ1-2|TRBV19|.
CASSRWEEGYTF
TGTGCCAGTAGTAGGTGGGAGGAGGGCTACACCTTC
>TRBD2|TRBJ2-1|TRBV9|.
CASSVDGTSGSGYNEQFF
TGTGCCAGCAGCGTAGATGGGACTAGCGGGAGTGGATACAATGAGCAGTTCTTC
>TRBD2|TRBJ2-7|TRBV30|.
CAWRLAGRSYEQYF
TGTGCCTGGAGGCTAGCGGGACGCTCCTACGAGCAGTACTTC
>TRBD2|TRBJ2-3|TRBV4-3|.
CASSQVQPTSGRADTQYF
TGCGCCAGCAGCCAAGTACAACCAACTAGCGGGAGGGCAGATACGCAGTATTTT
>.|TRBJ1-2|TRBV27|.
CASSPSGGPWAGYTF
TGTGCCAGCAGTCCCTCGGGTGGTCCTTGGGCCGGCTACACCTTC
>TRBD2|TRBJ2-5|TRBV11-1|.
CASSPFSGRASETQYF
TGTGCCAGCAGCCCATTTAGCGGGAGGGCCTCGGAGACCCAGTACTTC
>.|TRBJ1-5|TRBV19|.
CASSIREQGRQPQHF
TGTGCCAGTAGTATAAGGGAGCAGGGCCGTCAGCCCCAGCATTTT
>.|TRBJ2-1|TRBV10-3|.
CAISYGGRDEQFF
TGTGCCATCAGTTACGGGGGCAGGGATGAGCAGTTCTTC
>.|TRBJ2-3|TRBV27|once
CASSLRGATDTQYF
TGTGCCAGCAGTTTACGGGGCGCCACAGATACGCAGTATTTT
>TRBD1|TRBJ2-7|TRBV14|.
CASSQQGQGAHEQYF
TGTGCCAGCAGCCAACAGGGACAGGGGGCCCACGAGCAGTACTTC
>.|TRBJ1-6|TRBV29-1|.
CSVAENNSPLHF
TGCAGCGTCGCCGAAAATAATTCACCCCTCCACTTT
>.|TRBJ2-3|TRBV2|.
CASSGLADTQYF
TGTGCCAGCAGTGGTCTAGCAGATACGCAGTATTTT
>.|TRBJ1-5|TRBV6-1|once
CASSSGTQSNQPQHF
TGTGCCAGCAGTTCCGGGACACAAAGCAATCAGCCCCAGCATTTT
>.|TRBJ2-7|TRBV28|.
CASTSPGSAYEQYF
TGTGCCAGCACCTCCCCCGGGAGTGCTTACGAGCAGTACTTC
>TRBD2|TRBJ2-5|TRBV29-1|.
CSVATSGNWETQYF
TGCAGCGTCGCGACTAGCGGGAATTGGGAGACCCAGTACTTC
>TRBD2|TRBJ2-1|TRBV30|.
CAWSVGTSGYNEQFF
TGTGCCTGGAGTGTGGGGACTAGCGGTTACAATGAGCAGTTCTTC